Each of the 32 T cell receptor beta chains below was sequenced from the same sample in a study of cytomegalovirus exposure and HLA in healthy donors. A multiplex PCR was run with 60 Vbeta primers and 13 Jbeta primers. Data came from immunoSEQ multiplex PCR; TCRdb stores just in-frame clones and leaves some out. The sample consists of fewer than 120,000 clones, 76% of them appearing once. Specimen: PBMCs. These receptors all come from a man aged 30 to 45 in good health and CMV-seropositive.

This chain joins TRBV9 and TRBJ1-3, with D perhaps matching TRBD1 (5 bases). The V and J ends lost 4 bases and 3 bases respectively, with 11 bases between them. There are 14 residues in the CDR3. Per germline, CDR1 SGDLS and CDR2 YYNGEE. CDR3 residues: CASSRGLSGNTIYF. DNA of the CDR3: TGTGCCAGCAGCAGGGGATTGAGTGGAAACACCATATATTTT.

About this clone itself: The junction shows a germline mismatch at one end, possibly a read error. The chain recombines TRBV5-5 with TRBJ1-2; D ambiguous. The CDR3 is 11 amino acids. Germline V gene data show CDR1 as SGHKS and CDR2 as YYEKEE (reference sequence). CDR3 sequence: CASTDGTAESF. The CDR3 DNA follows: TGTGCCAGCACCGATGGAACAGCAGAATCCTTC.

The CDR3 DNA reads as TGTGCCAGCAGTTTATCAAACGGAGGCAATCAGCCCCAGCATTTT. It specifies CASSLSNGGNQPQHF. The rearrangement uses TRBV27 and TRBJ1-5; no reliable D call. This CDR3 has 15 residues. The germline V gene encodes CDR1 MNHEY and CDR2 SMNVEV (reference sequence). Between the trimmed V and J ends, which lost 0 bases and 2 bases, there was a span of 8 bases.

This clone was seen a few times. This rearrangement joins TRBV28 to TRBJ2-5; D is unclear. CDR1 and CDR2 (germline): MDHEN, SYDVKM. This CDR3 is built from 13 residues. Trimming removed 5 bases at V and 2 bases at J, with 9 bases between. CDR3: CASSILDQETQYF. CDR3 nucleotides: TGTGCCAGCAGTATCCTAGATCAAGAGACCCAGTACTTC.

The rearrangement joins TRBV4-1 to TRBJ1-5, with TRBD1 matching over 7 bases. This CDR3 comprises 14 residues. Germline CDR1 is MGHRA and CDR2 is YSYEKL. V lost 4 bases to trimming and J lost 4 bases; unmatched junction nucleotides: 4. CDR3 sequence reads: CASSPGQANQPQHF. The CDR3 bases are TGCGCCAGCAGCCCTGGACAGGCAAATCAGCCCCAGCATTTT.

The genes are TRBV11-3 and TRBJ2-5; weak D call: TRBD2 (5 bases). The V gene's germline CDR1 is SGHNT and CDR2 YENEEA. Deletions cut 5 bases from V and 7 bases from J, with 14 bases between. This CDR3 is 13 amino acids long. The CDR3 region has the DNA TGTGCCAGCAGCACGGGATCGGATCGGACCCAGTACTTC. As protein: CASSTGSDRTQYF.

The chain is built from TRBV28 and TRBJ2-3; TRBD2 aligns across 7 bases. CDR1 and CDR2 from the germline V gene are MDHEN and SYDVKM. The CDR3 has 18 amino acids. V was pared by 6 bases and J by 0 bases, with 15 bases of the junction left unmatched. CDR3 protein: CASRRGGFAGRSTDTQYF. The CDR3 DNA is TGTGCCAGCAGACGGGGAGGGTTCGCGGGGCGTAGCACAGATACGCAGTATTTT.

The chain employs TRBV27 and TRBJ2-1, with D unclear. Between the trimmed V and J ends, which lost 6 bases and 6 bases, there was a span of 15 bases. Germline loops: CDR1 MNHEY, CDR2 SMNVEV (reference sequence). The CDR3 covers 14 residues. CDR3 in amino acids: CASSPVEASNEQFF. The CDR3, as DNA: TGTGCCAGCAGCCCGGTCGAGGCAAGCAATGAGCAGTTCTTC.

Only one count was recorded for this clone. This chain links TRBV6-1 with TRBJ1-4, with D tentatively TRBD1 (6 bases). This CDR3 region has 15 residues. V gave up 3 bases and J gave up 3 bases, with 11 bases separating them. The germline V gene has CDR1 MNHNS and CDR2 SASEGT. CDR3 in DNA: TGTGCCAGCAGTGATCGGGCAGGGGCTAATGAAAAACTGTTTTTT. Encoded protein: CASSDRAGANEKLFF.

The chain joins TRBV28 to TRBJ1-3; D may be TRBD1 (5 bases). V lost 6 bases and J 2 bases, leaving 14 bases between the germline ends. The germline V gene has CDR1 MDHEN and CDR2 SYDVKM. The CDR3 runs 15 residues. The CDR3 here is CASRPDSQPGNTIYF. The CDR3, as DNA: TGTGCCAGCAGGCCCGACAGTCAACCTGGAAACACCATATATTTT.

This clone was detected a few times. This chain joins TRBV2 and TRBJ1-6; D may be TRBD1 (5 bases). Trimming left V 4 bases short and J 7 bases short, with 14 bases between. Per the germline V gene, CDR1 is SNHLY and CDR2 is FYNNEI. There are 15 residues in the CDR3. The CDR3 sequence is CASSADSVGNSPLHF. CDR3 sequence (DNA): TGTGCCAGCAGTGCCGACAGTGTCGGGAATTCACCCCTCCACTTT.

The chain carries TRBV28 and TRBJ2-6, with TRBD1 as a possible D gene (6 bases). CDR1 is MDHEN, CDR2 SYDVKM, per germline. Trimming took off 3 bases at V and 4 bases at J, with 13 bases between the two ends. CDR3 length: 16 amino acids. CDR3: CASSFLTGTGANVLTF. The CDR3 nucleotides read TGTGCCAGCAGTTTTTTGACCGGGACAGGGGCCAACGTCCTGACTTTC. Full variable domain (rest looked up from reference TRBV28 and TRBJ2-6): DVKVTQSSRYLVKRTGEKVFLECVQDMDHENMFWYRQDPGLGLRLIYFSYDVKMKEKGDIPEGYSVSREKKERFSLILESASTNQTSMYLCASSFLTGTGANVLTFGAGSRLTVL.

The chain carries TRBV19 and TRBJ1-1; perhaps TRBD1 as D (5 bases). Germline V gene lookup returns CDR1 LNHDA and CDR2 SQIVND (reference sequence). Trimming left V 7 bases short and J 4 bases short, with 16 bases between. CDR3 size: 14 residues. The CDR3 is CASIALGGSTEAFF. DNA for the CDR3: TGTGCCAGTATCGCTTTGGGGGGTAGCACTGAAGCTTTCTTT.

CDR3 nucleotides: TGTGCCAGCAGCGTAGAGGCTGACAAAACCTACAATGAGCAGTTCTTC. This encodes CASSVEADKTYNEQFF. V is TRBV9 and J is TRBJ2-1, with D unresolved. The length of the CDR3 is 16 residues. Germline-derived CDR1 and CDR2 are SGDLS and YYNGEE. The V gene lost 0 bases and the J gene lost 2 bases, with 12 bases spanning the gap.

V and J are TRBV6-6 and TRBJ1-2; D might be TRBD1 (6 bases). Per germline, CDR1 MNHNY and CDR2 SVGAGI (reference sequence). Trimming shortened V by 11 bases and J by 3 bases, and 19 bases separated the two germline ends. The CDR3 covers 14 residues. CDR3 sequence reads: CALTSGGLHYGYTF. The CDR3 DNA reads TGTGCCCTCACTTCGGGGGGGCTCCACTATGGCTACACCTTC.

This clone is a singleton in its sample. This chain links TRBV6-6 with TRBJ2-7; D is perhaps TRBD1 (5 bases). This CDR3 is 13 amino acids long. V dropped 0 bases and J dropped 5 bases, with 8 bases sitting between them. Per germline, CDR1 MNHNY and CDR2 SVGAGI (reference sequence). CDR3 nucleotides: TGTGCCAGCAGTTACTCGCTCAGGGACGAGCAGTACTTC. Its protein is CASSYSLRDEQYF.

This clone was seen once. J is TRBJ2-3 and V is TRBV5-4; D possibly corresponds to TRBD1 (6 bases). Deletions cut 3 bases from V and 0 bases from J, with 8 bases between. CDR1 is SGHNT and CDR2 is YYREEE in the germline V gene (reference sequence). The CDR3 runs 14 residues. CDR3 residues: CASSSQGSTDTQYF. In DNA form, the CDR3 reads TGTGCCAGCAGCTCACAGGGCAGCACAGATACGCAGTATTTT.

The CDR3 bases are TGTGCCAGCAGCCCGCAGGGGATTGAGTCCTACGAGCAGTACTTC. Translated, it gives CASSPQGIESYEQYF. The rearrangement links TRBV7-8 to TRBJ2-7; perhaps TRBD1 as D (6 bases). V lost 5 bases and J lost 1, with 15 bases in between. The germline CDR1 and CDR2 sequences are SGHVS and FQNEAQ. The CDR3 runs to 15 residues.

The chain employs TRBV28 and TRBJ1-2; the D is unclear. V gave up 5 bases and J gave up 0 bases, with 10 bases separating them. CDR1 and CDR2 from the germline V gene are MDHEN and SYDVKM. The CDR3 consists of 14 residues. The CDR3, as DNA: TGTGCCAGCAGTCTCCCCGGGACTAACTATGGCTACACCTTC. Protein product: CASSLPGTNYGYTF.

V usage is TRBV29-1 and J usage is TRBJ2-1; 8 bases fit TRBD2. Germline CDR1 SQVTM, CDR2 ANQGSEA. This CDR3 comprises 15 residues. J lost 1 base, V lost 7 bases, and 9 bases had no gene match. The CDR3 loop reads CSAGAGGPSYNEQFF. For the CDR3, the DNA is TGCAGCGCTGGGGCGGGGGGACCATCCTACAATGAGCAGTTCTTC.

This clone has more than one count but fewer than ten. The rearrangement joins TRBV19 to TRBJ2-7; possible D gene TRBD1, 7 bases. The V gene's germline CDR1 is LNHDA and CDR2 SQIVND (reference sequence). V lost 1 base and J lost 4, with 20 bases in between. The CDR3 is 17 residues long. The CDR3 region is CASSIGDLGTVPYEQYF. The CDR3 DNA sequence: TGTGCCAGTAGTATAGGGGACTTAGGGACAGTCCCTTACGAGCAGTACTTC. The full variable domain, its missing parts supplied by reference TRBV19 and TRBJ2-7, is DGGITQSPKYLFRKEGQNVTLSCEQNLNHDAMYWYRQDPGQGLRLIYYSQIVNDFQKGDIAEGYSVSREKKESFPLTVTSAQKNPTAFYLCASSIGDLGTVPYEQYFGPGTRLTVT.

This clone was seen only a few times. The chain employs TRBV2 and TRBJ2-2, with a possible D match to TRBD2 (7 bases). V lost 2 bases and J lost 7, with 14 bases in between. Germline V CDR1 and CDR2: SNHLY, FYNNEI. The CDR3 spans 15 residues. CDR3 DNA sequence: TGTGCCAGCAGTGAAATGGGGGGGGGCAACGGGGAGCTGTTTTTT. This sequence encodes CASSEMGGGNGELFF. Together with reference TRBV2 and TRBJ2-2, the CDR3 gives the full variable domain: EPEVTQTPSHQVTQMGQEVILRCVPISNHLYFYWYRQILGQKVEFLVSFYNNEISEKSEIFDDQFSVERPDGSNFTLKIRSTKLEDSAMYFCASSEMGGGNGELFFGEGSRLTVL.

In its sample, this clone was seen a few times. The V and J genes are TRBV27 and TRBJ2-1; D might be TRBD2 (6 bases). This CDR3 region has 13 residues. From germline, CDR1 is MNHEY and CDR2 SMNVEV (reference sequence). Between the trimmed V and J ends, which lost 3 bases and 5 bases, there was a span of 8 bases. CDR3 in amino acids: CASSFGGHNEQFF. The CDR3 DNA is TGTGCCAGCAGTTTCGGAGGGCACAATGAGCAGTTCTTC.

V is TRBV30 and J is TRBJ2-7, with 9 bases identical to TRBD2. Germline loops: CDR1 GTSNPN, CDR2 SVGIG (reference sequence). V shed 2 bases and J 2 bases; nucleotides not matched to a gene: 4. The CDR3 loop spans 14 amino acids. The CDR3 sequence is CAWSIGGGAYEQYF. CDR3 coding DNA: TGTGCCTGGAGTATCGGCGGGGGGGCCTACGAGCAGTACTTC.

CDR3 loop: CASGAGLGYTF. CDR3 in DNA: TGTGCCAGTGGGGCAGGGCTAGGCTACACCTTC. The genes are TRBV19 and TRBJ1-2; the D gene is possibly TRBD1 (5 bases). Germline V gene data show CDR1 as LNHDA and CDR2 as SQIVND (reference sequence). This CDR3 has 11 amino acids. V was pared by 8 bases and J by 8 bases, with 12 bases between.

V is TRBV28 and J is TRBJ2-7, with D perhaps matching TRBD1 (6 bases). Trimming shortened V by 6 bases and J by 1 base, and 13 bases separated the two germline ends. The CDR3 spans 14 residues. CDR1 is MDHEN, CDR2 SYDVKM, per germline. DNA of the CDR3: TGTGCCAGCAGAAAGGGGCAGGGGTCCTACGAGCAGTACTTC. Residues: CASRKGQGSYEQYF.

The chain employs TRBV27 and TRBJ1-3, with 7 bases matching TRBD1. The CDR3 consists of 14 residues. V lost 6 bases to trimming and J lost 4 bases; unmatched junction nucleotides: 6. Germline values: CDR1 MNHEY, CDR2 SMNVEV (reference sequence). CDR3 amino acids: CASRDRPDGNTIYF. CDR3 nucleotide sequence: TGTGCCAGCAGGGACAGGCCCGACGGAAACACCATATATTTT.

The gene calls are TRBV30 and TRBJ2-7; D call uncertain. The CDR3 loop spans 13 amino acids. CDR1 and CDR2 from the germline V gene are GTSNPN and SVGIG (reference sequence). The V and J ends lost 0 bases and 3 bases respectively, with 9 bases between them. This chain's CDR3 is CAWSVPQFYEQYF. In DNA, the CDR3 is TGTGCCTGGAGTGTACCCCAGTTCTACGAGCAGTACTTC.

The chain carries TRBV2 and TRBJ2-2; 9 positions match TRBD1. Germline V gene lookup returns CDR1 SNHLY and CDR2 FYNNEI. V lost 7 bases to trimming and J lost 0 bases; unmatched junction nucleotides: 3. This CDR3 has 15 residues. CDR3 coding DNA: TGTGCCAGCAACTACAGGGGGCCGAACACCGGGGAGCTGTTTTTT. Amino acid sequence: CASNYRGPNTGELFF.

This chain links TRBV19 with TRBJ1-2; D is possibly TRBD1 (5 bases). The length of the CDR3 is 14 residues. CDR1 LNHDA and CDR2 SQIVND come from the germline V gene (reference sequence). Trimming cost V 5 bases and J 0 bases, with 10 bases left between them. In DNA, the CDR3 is TGTGCCAGTAGTCCTCCGACAGCTAACTATGGCTACACCTTC. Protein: CASSPPTANYGYTF.

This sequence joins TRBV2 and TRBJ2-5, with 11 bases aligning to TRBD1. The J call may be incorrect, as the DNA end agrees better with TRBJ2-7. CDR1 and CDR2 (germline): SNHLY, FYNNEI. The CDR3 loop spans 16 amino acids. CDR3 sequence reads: CASSEVWGTGGYEQYF. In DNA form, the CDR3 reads TGTGCCAGCAGTGAAGTCTGGGGGACAGGGGGCTACGAGCAGTACTTC.

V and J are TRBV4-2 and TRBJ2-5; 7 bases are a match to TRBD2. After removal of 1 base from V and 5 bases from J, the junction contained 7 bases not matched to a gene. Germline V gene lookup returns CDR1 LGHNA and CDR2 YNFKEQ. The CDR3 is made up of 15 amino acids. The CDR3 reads CASSQGGLVGETQYF. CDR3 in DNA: TGTGCCAGCAGCCAAGGCGGACTAGTCGGGGAGACCCAGTACTTC.